This T cell receptor (beta chain) was obtained from a study of T cells in Graves' hyperthyroidism and ophthalmopathy. Each ophthalmopathy patient scored at least 3 on the Clinical Activity Score and at least 4 on NOSPECS grade, with duration under 3 months. The study based diagnoses on clinical symptoms, serum thyroxine and TRAb, thyroid ultrasound and orbital computed tomography. Isolation of PBMCs was performed on about 9.9 ml fresh peripheral blood. The germline V gene has CDR1 LGHDT and CDR2 YNNKEL (reference sequence). The CDR3 length is 13 residues. Comments on this clonotype: A read error may produce the germline difference seen at one junction end.

There were TCR beta CDR3 regions amplified from RNA transcripts. First-round RT-PCR targeting the TCR CDR3 was performed with the HTBI primer set. MiXCR, run by TCRdb on the multiplex PCR reads, gives a single entry per CDR3 protein. The sample holds some 350,000 distinct CDR3 sequences, approximately 13% seen once. Source material: blood. This chain links TRBV3-1 with TRBJ2-1; no definite D call. This sequence originates from a woman between 40 and 55 years old with Graves' ophthalmopathy. The DNA of the CDR3 is TGTGCCAGCAACCAAGACTTCCTCAATGAGCAGTTCTTC. As protein: CASNQDFLNEQFF.